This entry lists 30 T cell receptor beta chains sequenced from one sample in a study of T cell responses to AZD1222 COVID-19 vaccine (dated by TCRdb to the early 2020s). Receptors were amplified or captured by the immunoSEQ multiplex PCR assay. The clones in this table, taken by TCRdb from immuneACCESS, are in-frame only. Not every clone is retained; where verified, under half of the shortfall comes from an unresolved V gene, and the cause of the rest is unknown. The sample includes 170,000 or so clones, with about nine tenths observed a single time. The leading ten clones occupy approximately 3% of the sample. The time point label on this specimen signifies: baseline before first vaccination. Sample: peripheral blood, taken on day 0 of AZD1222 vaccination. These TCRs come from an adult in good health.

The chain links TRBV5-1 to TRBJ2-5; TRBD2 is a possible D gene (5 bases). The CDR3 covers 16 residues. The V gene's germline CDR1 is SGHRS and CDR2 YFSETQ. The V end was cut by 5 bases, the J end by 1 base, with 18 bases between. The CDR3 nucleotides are TGCGCCAGCAGATCGGGGATACTTACGGGCCAAGAGACCCAGTACTTC. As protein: CASRSGILTGQETQYF.

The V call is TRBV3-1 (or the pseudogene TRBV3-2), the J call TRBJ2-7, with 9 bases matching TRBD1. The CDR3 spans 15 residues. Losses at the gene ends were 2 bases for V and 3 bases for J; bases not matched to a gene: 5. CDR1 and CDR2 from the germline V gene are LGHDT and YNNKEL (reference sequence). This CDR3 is CASSQKQGARYEQYF. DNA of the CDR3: TGTGCCAGCAGCCAAAAACAGGGGGCGCGCTACGAGCAGTACTTC.

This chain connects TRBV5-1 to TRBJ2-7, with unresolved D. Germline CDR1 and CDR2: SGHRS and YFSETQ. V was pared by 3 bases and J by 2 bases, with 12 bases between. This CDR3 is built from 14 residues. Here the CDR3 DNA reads TGCGCCAGCAGCTCGACGGCAGTTACCTACGAGCAGTACTTC. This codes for CASSSTAVTYEQYF.

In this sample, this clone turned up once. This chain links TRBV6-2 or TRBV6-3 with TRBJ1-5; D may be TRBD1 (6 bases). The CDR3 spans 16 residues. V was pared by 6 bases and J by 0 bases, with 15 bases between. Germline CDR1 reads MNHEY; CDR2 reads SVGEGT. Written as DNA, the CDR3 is TGTGCCAGCAGCCACCAGGGAGGGGGTAGCAATCAGCCCCAGCATTTT. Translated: CASSHQGGGSNQPQHF.

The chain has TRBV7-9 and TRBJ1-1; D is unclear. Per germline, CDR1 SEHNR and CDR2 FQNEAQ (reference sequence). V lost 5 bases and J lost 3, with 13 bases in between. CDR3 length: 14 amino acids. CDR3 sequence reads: CASSRRDGDTEAFF. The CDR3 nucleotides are TGTGCCAGCAGCCGACGAGACGGCGACACTGAAGCTTTCTTT.

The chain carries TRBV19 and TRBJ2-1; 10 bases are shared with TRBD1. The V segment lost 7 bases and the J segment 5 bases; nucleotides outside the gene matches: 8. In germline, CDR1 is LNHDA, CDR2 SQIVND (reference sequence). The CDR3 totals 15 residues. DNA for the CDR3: TGTGCCAGTACCATAGATGGGACAGGGGACAATGAGCAGTTCTTC. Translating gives CASTIDGTGDNEQFF.

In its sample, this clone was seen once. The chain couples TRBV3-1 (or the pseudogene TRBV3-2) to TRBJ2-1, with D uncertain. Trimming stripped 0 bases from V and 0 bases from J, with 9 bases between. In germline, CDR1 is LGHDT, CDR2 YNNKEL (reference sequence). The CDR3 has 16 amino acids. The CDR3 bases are TGTGCCAGCAGCCAAGAAGGCGTAGGCTCCTACAATGAGCAGTTCTTC. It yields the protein CASSQEGVGSYNEQFF.

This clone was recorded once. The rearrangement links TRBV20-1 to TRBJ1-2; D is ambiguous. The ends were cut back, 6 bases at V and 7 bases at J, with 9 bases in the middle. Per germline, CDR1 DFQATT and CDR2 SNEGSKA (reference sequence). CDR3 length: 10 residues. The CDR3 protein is CSASPGGYTF. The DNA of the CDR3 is TGCAGTGCCAGCCCGGGTGGCTACACCTTC.

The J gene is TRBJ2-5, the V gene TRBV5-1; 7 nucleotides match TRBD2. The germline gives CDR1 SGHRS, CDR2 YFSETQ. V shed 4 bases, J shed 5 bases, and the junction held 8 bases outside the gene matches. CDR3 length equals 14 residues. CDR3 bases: TGCGCCAGCAGCGATCCGACTAGCTTGGAGACCCAGTACTTC. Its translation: CASSDPTSLETQYF.

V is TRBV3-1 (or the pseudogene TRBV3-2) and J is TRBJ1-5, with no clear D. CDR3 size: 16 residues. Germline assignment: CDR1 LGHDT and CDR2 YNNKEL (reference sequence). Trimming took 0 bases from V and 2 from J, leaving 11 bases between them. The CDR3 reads CASSQDHSSGNQPQHF. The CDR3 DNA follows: TGTGCCAGCAGCCAAGATCATAGTTCGGGCAATCAGCCCCAGCATTTT.

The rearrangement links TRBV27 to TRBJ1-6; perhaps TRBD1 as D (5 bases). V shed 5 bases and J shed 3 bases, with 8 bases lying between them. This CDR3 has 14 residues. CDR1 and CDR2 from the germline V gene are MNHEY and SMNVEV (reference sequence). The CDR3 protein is CASSAGNYNSPLHF. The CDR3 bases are TGTGCCAGCAGTGCAGGGAACTATAATTCACCCCTCCACTTT.

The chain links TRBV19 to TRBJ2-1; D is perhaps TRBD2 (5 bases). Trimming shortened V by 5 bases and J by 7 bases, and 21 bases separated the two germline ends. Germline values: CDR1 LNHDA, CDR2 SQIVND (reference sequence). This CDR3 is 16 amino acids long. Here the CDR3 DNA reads TGTGCCAGTAGTCTCCCCTGGGGAGCGACGGGGAATGAGCAGTTCTTC. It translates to CASSLPWGATGNEQFF.

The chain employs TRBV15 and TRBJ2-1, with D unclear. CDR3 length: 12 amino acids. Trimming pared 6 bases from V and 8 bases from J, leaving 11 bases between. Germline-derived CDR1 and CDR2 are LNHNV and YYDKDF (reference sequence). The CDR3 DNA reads TGTGCCACCAGTGTTCAATTGGATGAGCAGTTCTTC. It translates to CATSVQLDEQFF.

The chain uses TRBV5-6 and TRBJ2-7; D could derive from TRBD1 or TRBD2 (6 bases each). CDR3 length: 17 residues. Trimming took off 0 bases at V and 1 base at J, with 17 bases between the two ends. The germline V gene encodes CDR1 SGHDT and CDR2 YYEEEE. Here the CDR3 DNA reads TGTGCCAGCAGCTTGGCCCTCGGCCAGGGGAGGTCCTACGAGCAGTACTTC. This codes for CASSLALGQGRSYEQYF.

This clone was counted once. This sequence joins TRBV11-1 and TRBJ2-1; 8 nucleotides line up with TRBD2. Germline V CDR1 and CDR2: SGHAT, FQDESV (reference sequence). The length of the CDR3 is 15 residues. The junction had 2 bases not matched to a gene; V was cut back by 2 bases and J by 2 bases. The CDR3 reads CASSLKAGAYNEQFF. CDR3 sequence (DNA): TGTGCCAGCAGCTTAAAAGCGGGGGCCTACAATGAGCAGTTCTTC.

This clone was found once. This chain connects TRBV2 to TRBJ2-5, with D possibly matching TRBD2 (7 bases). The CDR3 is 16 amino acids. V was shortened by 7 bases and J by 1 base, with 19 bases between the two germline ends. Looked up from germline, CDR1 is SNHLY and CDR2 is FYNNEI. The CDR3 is CASKGGDRGGQETQYF. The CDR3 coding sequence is TGTGCCAGCAAAGGGGGGGACCGGGGAGGCCAAGAGACCCAGTACTTC. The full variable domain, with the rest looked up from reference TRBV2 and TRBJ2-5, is EPEVTQTPSHQVTQMGQEVILRCVPISNHLYFYWYRQILGQKVEFLVSFYNNEISEKSEIFDDQFSVERPDGSNFTLKIRSTKLEDSAMYFCASKGGDRGGQETQYFGPGTRLLVL.

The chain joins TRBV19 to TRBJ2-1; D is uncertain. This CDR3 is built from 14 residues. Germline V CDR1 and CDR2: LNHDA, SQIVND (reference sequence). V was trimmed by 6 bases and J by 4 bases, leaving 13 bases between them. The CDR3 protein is CASRSSRAYNEQFF. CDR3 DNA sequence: TGTGCCAGTAGATCCAGCAGAGCATACAATGAGCAGTTCTTC.

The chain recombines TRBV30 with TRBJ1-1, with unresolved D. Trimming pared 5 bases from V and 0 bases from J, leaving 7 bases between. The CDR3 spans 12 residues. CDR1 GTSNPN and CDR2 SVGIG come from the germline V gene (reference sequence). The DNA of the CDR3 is TGTGCCTGGGAGGAAGTGAACACTGAAGCTTTCTTT. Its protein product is CAWEEVNTEAFF.

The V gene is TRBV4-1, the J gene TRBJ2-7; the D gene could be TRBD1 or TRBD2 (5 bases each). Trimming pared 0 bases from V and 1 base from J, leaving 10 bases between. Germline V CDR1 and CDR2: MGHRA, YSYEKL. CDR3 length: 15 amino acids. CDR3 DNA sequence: TGCGCCAGCAGCCAAGAGGGGGTTGGGTCCTACGAGCAGTACTTC. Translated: CASSQEGVGSYEQYF.

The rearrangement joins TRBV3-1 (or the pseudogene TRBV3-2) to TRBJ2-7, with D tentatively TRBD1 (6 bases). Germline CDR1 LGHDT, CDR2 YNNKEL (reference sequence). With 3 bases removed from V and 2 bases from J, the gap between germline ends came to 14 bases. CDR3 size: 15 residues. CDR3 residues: CASSQGAASAYEQYF. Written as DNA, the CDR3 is TGTGCCAGCAGCCAGGGGGCCGCTAGTGCCTACGAGCAGTACTTC.

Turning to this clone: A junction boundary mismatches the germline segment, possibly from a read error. The CDR3 sequence is CASSLGGSGPYNEQFF. CDR3 coding DNA: TGTGCTAGCAGCTTAGGGGGTAGCGGACCTTACAATGAGCAGTTCTTC. The chain carries TRBV7-7 and TRBJ2-1, with D perhaps given as TRBD1 or TRBD2 (6 bases each). From germline, CDR1 is SSHAT and CDR2 FNYEAQ (reference sequence). The CDR3 length is 16 residues.

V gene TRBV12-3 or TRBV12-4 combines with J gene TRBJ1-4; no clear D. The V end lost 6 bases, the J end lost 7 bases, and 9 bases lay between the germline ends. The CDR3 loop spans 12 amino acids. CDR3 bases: TGTGCCAGCAGCCCCAGCATTGAAAAACTGTTTTTT. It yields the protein CASSPSIEKLFF.

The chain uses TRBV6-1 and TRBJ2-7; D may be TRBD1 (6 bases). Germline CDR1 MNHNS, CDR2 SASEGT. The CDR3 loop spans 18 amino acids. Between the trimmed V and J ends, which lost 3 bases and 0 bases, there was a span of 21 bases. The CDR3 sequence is CASSDGVQGSLNSYEQYF. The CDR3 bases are TGTGCCAGCAGTGACGGGGTACAGGGTTCCCTGAACTCCTACGAGCAGTACTTC.

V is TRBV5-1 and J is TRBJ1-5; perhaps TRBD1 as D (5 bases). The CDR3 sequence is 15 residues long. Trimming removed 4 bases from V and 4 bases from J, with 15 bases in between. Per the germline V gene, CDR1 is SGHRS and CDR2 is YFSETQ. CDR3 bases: TGCGCCAGCAGCCCCGGCGGGGGGTTAAATCAGCCCCAGCATTTT. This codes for CASSPGGGLNQPQHF.

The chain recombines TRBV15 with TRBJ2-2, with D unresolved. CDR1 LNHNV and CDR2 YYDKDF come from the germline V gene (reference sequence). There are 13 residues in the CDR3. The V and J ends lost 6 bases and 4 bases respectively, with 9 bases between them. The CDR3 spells CATRVETTGELFF. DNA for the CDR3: TGTGCCACCAGGGTAGAGACCACCGGGGAGCTGTTTTTT.

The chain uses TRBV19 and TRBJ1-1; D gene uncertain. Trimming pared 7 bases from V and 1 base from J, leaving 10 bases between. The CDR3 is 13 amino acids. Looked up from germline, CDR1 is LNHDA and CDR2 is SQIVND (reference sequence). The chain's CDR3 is CASIDISNTEAFF. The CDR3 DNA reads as TGTGCCAGTATAGACATCTCGAACACTGAAGCTTTCTTT.

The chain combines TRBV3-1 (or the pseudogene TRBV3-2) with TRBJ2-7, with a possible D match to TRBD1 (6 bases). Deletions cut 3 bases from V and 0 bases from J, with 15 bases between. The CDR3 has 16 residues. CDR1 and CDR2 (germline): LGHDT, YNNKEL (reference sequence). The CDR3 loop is CASSHLDRLLSYEQYF. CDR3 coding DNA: TGTGCCAGCAGCCACTTAGACAGGCTGCTCTCCTACGAGCAGTACTTC.

The DNA for the CDR3 is TGTGCCAGCAGCCCAGACAGGGCGACTGGCTACACCTTC. Its translation is CASSPDRATGYTF. The V gene is TRBV7-2, the J gene TRBJ1-2; 7 bases line up with TRBD1. The trim removed 5 bases at V and 7 bases at J, leaving 7 bases unmatched. Germline CDR1 SGHTA, CDR2 FQGNSA. The CDR3 consists of 13 residues.

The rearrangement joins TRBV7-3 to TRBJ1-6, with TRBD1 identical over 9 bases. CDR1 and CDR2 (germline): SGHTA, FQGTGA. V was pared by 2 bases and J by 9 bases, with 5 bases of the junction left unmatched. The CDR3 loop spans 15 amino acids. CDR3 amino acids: CASSLGDRATSPLHF. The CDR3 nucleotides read TGTGCCAGCAGCTTAGGGGACAGGGCGACTTCACCCCTCCACTTT.

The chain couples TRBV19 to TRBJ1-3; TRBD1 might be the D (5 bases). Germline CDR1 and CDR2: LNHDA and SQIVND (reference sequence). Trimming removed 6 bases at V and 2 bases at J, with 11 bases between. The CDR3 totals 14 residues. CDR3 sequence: CASSPWGAGNTIYF. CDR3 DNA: TGTGCCAGTAGCCCTTGGGGGGCTGGAAACACCATATATTTT.